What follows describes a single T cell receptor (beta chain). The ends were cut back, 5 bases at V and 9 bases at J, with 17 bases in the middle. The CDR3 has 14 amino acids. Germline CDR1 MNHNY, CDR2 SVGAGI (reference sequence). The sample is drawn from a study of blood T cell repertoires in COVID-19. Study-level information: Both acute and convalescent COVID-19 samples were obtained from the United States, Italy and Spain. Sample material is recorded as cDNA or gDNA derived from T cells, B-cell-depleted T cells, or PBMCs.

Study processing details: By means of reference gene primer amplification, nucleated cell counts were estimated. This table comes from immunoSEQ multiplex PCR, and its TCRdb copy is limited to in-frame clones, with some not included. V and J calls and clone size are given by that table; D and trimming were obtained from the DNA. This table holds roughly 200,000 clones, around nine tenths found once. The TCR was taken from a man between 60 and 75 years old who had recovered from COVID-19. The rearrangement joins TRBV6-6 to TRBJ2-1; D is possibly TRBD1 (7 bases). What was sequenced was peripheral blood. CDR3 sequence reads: CASSPPRGEAEQFF. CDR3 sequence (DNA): TGTGCCAGCAGTCCACCCAGGGGGGAGGCTGAGCAGTTCTTC.